A selection of T cell receptor beta chains follows, all from one sample in a study of human T cells and chemical hapten exposure. Using its own MiXCR run on the RACE reads, TCRdb lists one record per CDR3 protein. Found here are some 380,000 distinct CDR3 sequences, more than 4.5% of them singletons; the top ten hold about 2.1%. Sequenced here: whole blood, sampled in connection with sensitization to the hapten diphenylcyclopropenone (DPC). The receptors derive from a woman aged 45-65 years with alopecia areata. Some clones in this sample may be carry-over from other donors' samples. Both conserved end residues are part of each CDR3. D genes are given only for firm matches. Only part of the rows carry a size: once, few, many, or a class if the clone is expanded.

>-|TRBV24-1|TRBJ2-7|few
CATRDNDSYEQYF
TGTGCCACCAGGGACAACGACTCCTACGAGCAGTACTTC
>-|TRBV5-1|TRBJ2-5|many
CASMEQETQYF
TGCGCCAGCATGGAGCAAGAGACCCAGTACTTC
>TRBD2|TRBV6-2/TRBV6-3|TRBJ2-3|many
CASSSGTSGIPTDTQYF
TGTGCCAGCAGCTCCGGGACTAGCGGGATTCCCACAGATACGCAGTATTTT
>-|TRBV7-9|TRBJ1-4|many
CASSSGRTVLNEKLFF
TGTGCCAGCAGCTCCGGCCGGACAGTTCTTAATGAAAAACTGTTTTTT
>-|TRBV21-1|TRBJ2-5|many
CASSKRDGGTQETQYF
TGTGCCAGCAGCAAACGGGACGGGGGGACGCAAGAGACCCAGTACTTC
>TRBD2|TRBV29-1|TRBJ2-2|-
CSVPLAGVTGELFF
TGCAGCGTCCCGTTAGCGGGTGTCACCGGGGAGCTGTTTTTT
>TRBD2|TRBV28|TRBJ2-3|many
CASSLSPSGVWEDTQYF
TGTGCCAGCAGTTTATCCCCTAGCGGGGTGTGGGAGGATACGCAGTATTTT
>-|TRBV9|TRBJ2-5|many
CASSVADFQETQYF
TGTGCCAGCAGCGTAGCTGACTTCCAAGAGACCCAGTACTTC
>TRBD1|TRBV27|TRBJ2-1|-
CASADRGYNEQFF
TGTGCCAGCGCCGACAGGGGTTACAATGAGCAGTTCTTC
>-|TRBV3-1|TRBJ2-7|-
CASSLRSTNEQYF
TGTGCCAGCAGCCTCAGGTCGACAAACGAGCAGTACTTC
>-|TRBV5-6|TRBJ1-5|many
CASSLNGLPSQPQHF
TGTGCCAGCAGCTTGAACGGCCTTCCGAGTCAGCCCCAGCATTTT
>-|TRBV12-3/TRBV12-4|TRBJ2-5|-
CASSAWGAGNQETQYF
TGTGCCAGCAGTGCCTGGGGCGCGGGGAACCAAGAGACCCAGTACTTC
>TRBD2|TRBV20-1|TRBJ2-2|many
CSVVGLAGGTGELFF
TGCAGTGTCGTCGGACTAGCGGGGGGAACCGGGGAGCTGTTTTTT
>-|TRBV11-2|TRBJ2-3|-
CASSFQQAIPTDTQYF
TGTGCCAGCAGCTTCCAACAGGCCATCCCCACAGATACGCAGTATTTT
>TRBD1|TRBV20-1|TRBJ1-2|many
CSAPEGAYGYTF
TGCAGTGCTCCGGAGGGGGCCTATGGCTACACCTTC
>-|TRBV7-2|TRBJ2-7|many
CASSLEPTGPYEQYF
TGTGCCAGCAGCTTAGAGCCGACAGGACCCTACGAGCAGTACTTC
>-|TRBV6-1|TRBJ1-2|many
CASSSITGSGYGYTF
TGTGCCAGCAGTAGCATTACAGGGTCGGGGTATGGCTACACCTTC
>-|TRBV5-1|TRBJ2-3|many
CASSLAVGSADTQYF
TGCGCCAGCAGCTTGGCCGTGGGTTCCGCAGATACGCAGTATTTT
>TRBD1|TRBV20-1|TRBJ1-1|many
CSAGQGGIGTEAFF
TGCAGTGCCGGGCAAGGGGGCATCGGCACTGAAGCTTTCTTT
>-|TRBV4-3|TRBJ1-6|many
CASSQEVTASYNSPLHF
TGCGCCAGCAGCCAAGAAGTTACAGCATCTTATAATTCACCCCTCCACTTT
>TRBD1|TRBV3-1|TRBJ1-2|few
CASSLNDRGNYGYTF
TGTGCCAGCAGCCTCAACGACAGGGGAAACTATGGCTACACCTTC
>TRBD1|TRBV7-9|TRBJ2-5|few
CASSPAWTGQETQYF
TGTGCCAGCAGCCCAGCATGGACAGGGCAAGAGACCCAGTACTTC
>TRBD2|TRBV12-3/TRBV12-4|TRBJ2-4|-
CASTGGRRYIQYF
TGTGCCAGCACGGGAGGCCGGAGGTACATTCAGTACTTC
>-|TRBV7-8|TRBJ1-2|many
CASSLVRGVFNGYTF
TGTGCCAGCAGCTTAGTCAGGGGAGTATTCAATGGCTACACCTTC
>-|TRBV5-1|TRBJ2-5|many
CASSITGAPSQETQYF
TGCGCCAGCAGCATCACAGGAGCCCCCTCCCAAGAGACCCAGTACTTC
>-|TRBV29-1|TRBJ1-2|few
CSVVSIQHGYTF
TGCAGCGTTGTTTCGATTCAGCATGGCTACACCTTC
>TRBD1|TRBV15|TRBJ1-2|many
CATSSRDREAYGYTF
TGTGCCACCAGCTCCCGGGACAGGGAGGCCTATGGCTACACCTTC
>-|TRBV7-8|TRBJ2-5|few
CASSPVLFLETQYF
TGTGCCAGCAGTCCAGTCCTATTCTTGGAGACCCAGTACTTC
>-|TRBV20-1|TRBJ2-3|-
CSARVAGSIRTDTQYF
TGCAGTGCTAGAGTCGCCGGCAGCATCCGCACAGATACGCAGTATTTT
>-|TRBV20-1|TRBJ1-5|-
CSARGGQSNQPQHF
TGCAGTGCTAGAGGCGGACAGAGCAATCAGCCCCAGCATTTT
>-|TRBV20-1|TRBJ1-1|-
CSAINRPTEAFF
TGCAGTGCTATAAATCGGCCCACTGAAGCTTTCTTT
>TRBD2|TRBV7-2|TRBJ2-1|-
CASSLGTSGRGEQFF
TGTGCCAGCAGCCTCGGGACTAGCGGGAGGGGGGAGCAGTTCTTC
>-|TRBV3-1|TRBJ2-3|-
CASSLTGFADTQYF
TGTGCCAGCAGCCTAACAGGGTTCGCAGATACGCAGTATTTT
>-|TRBV28|TRBJ2-2|few
CASSLLGANTGELFF
TGTGCCAGCAGTTTATTAGGAGCGAACACCGGGGAGCTGTTTTTT
>-|TRBV7-8|TRBJ2-5|-
CASSLDPPGFSIQETQYF
TGTGCCAGCAGCTTAGATCCCCCAGGGTTTTCCATTCAAGAGACCCAGTACTTC
>TRBD1|TRBV28|TRBJ1-4|many
CASSAWDSLNEKLFF
TGTGCCAGCAGTGCCTGGGACAGCCTTAATGAAAAACTGTTTTTT
>TRBD1|TRBV14|TRBJ1-2|-
CASSQEGTGAFVGYTF
TGTGCCAGCAGCCAAGAGGGGACAGGGGCATTTGTTGGCTACACCTTC
>TRBD1|TRBV28|TRBJ2-3|many
CASSFPGQGFTQYF
TGTGCCAGCAGTTTTCCGGGACAGGGGTTTACGCAGTATTTT
>TRBD1|TRBV7-9|TRBJ1-2|-
CASSFGQGSYGYTF
TGTGCCAGCAGCTTTGGACAGGGGTCCTATGGCTACACCTTC
>-|TRBV2|TRBJ1-6|many
CASKRDSPLHF
TGTGCCAGCAAGAGGGATTCACCCCTCCACTTT
>-|TRBV6-5|TRBJ1-4|-
CASSYRGGGREKLFF
TGTGCCAGCAGTTACCGGGGGGGAGGGCGTGAAAAACTGTTTTTT
>-|TRBV7-2|TRBJ2-5|many
CASSLALRQTETQYF
TGTGCCAGCAGCCTTGCCCTCCGTCAAACTGAGACCCAGTACTTC
>TRBD2|TRBV27|TRBJ2-1|few
CASRTSGVYNEQFF
TGTGCCAGCAGGACTAGCGGGGTCTACAATGAGCAGTTCTTC
>-|TRBV6-2/TRBV6-3|TRBJ2-7|-
CASSYAYYEQYF
TGTGCCAGCAGTTATGCCTACTACGAGCAGTACTTC
>-|TRBV4-1|TRBJ2-1|many
CASSQFSGGLEQFF
TGCGCCAGCAGCCAATTTTCGGGGGGCCTAGAGCAGTTCTTC